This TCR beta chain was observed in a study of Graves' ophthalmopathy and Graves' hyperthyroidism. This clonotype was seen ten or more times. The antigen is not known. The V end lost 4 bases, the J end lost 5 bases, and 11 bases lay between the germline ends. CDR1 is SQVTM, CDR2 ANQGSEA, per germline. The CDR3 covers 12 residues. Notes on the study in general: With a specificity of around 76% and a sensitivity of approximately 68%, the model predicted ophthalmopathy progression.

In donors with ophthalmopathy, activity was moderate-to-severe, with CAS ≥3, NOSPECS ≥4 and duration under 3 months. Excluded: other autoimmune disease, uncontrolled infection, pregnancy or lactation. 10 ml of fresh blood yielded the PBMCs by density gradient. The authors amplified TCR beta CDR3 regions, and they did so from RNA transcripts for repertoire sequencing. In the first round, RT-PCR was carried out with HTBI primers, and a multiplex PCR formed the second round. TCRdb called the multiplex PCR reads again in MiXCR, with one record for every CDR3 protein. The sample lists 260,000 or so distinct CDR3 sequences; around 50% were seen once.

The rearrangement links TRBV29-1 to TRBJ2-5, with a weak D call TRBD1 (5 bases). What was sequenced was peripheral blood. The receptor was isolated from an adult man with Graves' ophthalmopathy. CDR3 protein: CSVAGSPETQYF. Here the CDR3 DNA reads TGCAGCGTTGCAGGGTCCCCGGAGACCCAGTACTTC.